A single sample is the source of the 4 T cell receptor beta chains below, sequenced in a study of T cell repertoires in cytomegalovirus infection. Their cognate antigens are unknown. TCRdb called the reads again in MiXCR, with one record for every CDR3 protein. Of 35,000 to 55,000 distinct CDR3 sequences in the sample, nearly 20% are singletons; the top ten hold 53%. This material consisted of CD8+ T cells from cultured PBMCs, taken from culture after CMV antigen stimulation. Receptors were obtained from a human donor in good health (CMV status not recorded). Some clones in this sample may be carry-over from other donors' samples.

The rearrangement joins TRBV12-3 or TRBV12-4 to TRBJ2-1; no reliable D call. V lost 3 bases and J lost 4, with 16 bases in between. The CDR3 extends over 16 amino acids. CDR3 sequence reads: CASSLRLQNLYNEQFF. In DNA, the CDR3 is TGTGCCAGCAGTTTGAGGCTACAAAACCTATACAATGAGCAGTTCTTC.

This clonotype was observed a few times. The rearrangement links TRBV28 to TRBJ2-7; D is tentatively TRBD1 or TRBD2 (5 bases each). There are 15 residues in the CDR3. Trimming removed 5 bases from V and 1 base from J, with 15 bases in between. Germline-derived CDR1 and CDR2 are MDHEN and SYDVKM. CDR3 nucleotide sequence: TGTGCCAGCAGTCCCAGGGCGGGCGGTTCCTACGAGCAGTACTTC. This gives the protein CASSPRAGGSYEQYF.

CDR3 nucleotides: TGTGCCACCAGTGCCGGGGGACTGAACACTGAAGCTTTCTTT. Protein: CATSAGGLNTEAFF. This chain joins TRBV24-1 and TRBJ1-1; D perhaps matches TRBD1 (5 bases). CDR1 and CDR2 (germline): KGHDR, SFDVKD. The CDR3 runs to 14 residues. V was clipped by 5 bases and J by 0 bases, with 9 bases between them.

This rearrangement joins TRBV12-3 or TRBV12-4 to TRBJ1-5, with 7 bases lining up with TRBD1. With 5 bases clipped from V and 4 bases from J, the junction kept 5 bases outside the gene matches. The CDR3 contains 14 residues. The CDR3 reads CASSRQGGNQPQHF. As DNA, the CDR3 is TGTGCCAGCAGTAGACAGGGTGGAAATCAGCCCCAGCATTTT.